This paragraph reports one T cell receptor (beta chain). Its recognized antigen is unknown. No per-base quality is available; no much larger clone lies one base away. The record originates from a study of cytomegalovirus exposure and HLA in healthy donors (dated by TCRdb to 2016 to 2017). Looking at the study overall: According to an earlier analysis of a few hundred of the donors, some 180 million T cells yielded some 120 million unique TCR beta sequences and approximately 300 Gb of sequence data. About 320 gigabases of sequencing data and approximately 85 million unique TCR sequences were included in an early release covering around 600 HLA-typed donors. Among the roughly 390 genotyped donors, around 81% belonged to the genetic ancestry cluster associated with self-reported Caucasian donors. The study aimed to test whether signatures of past pathogen exposure could be identified by cataloging public T cell receptors. The study used immunosequencing to profile the T cell repertoires of approximately 640 subjects and linked those repertoires to cytomegalovirus serostatus. A separate validation cohort of about 110 different subjects was used in addition to the approximately 700-subject first cohort. The study combined high-throughput TCR immunosequencing, statistical association of individual TCRs with disease status, and machine learning to predict cytomegalovirus infection status. A later analysis re-analyzed previously published TCR beta repertoires from several hundred donors and added high-resolution HLA genotyping to study TCR occurrence patterns. The later analysis used no new phenotypic data to find candidate immune exposures, relying instead on TCR beta sequences and their occurrence across donors. In an earlier analysis of 587 of the donors, high-throughput TCR beta sequencing was used to judge whether each TCR beta V gene segment behaved as functional or pseudogenic. Donor age, sex, ethnicity and CMV serostatus were compiled together with the repertoire data. A later genetic analysis took genome-wide SNP genotypes for 398 of the 666 donors and used that subset as a discovery cohort. All discovery cohort repertoires had been generated on a single sequencing platform. Class I and class II HLA loci were covered by the typing at four-digit resolution. The number of donors typed differed by locus, with 629-630 for A, B, C, DRB1 and DQB1, around 520 for DQA1, 600 to 610 for DPA1, and some 440 for DPB1. Four to six DR-DQ haplotypes were handled as single units for association and clustering because linkage in the cohort was strong. On average, roughly 250,000 unique TCR beta nucleotide sequences were sequenced per donor among some 420 genotyped donors of the cohort, with around 19% of those sequences being non-productive.

CDR1 and CDR2, per the germline V gene (reference sequence), are MNHEY and SMNVEV. At the junction V is shortened by 8 bases and J by 7 bases, with 23 bases in between. The CDR3 runs 15 amino acids, cysteine and phenylalanine included. Only CDR3 DNA remains: 45 bases, in frame from the first base. The library relied on the immunoSEQ multiplex PCR assay. For the multiplex PCR, a mixture combining 60 forward primers for TCR Vbeta segments and 13 reverse primers for TCR Jbeta segments was used. The CDR3 region of rearranged TCR beta genes was amplified from genomic DNA by a multiplex PCR assay. The Illumina HiSeq System was used to sequence the amplified TCR beta libraries as 87-base-pair reads. Per the original workflow: Across the roughly 640 repertoires, a later analysis counted around 80 million unique TCR beta chains, about 10 million of which were shared by at least two donors. To remove PCR and sequencing errors, raw reads were error-corrected and collapsed into unique sequences using a nearest-neighbor algorithm that merged closely related sequences. CDR3 sequences were aligned to IMGT reference sequences to assign V, D and J gene segments. For a sequence to be retained, a match of at least six nucleotides was required to both a V gene segment and a J gene segment. Rearrangements were called productive when the CDR3 lacked stop codons and stayed in frame with V and J; all others were non-productive. Following IMGT convention, CDR3 was defined as the stretch from the second conserved V-encoded cysteine up to the conserved J-encoded phenylalanine. In an earlier analysis of 500 to 650 of the donors, sequences lacking an unambiguous match to a single V gene segment were excluded. An earlier analysis of 587 of the donors classified V segments as functional when productive rearrangements were above 56.7% and as segregating when the standard deviation between donors was above 5%. A statistical classification framework was built to diagnose cytomegalovirus status from the catalog of TCR beta chain sequences. In a later analysis, V and J genes were assigned by comparing TCR nucleotide sequences against IMGT/GENE-DB human TR gene sequences. The TCRdist pipeline was used in a later analysis to assign CDR3 sequences and most-parsimonious VDJ recombination scenarios. In a later analysis, each TCR beta chain was defined by its CDR3 amino acid sequence together with its V-gene family, and reads lacking a unique V-gene family were excluded. As a way to deal with suspected cross-contamination and a sequencing artifact, a later analysis dropped 450 to 700 nucleotide sequences that were highly shared and had low generation probability. In a later analysis, a clonal expansion index for each public chain was calculated from normalized within-repertoire ranks of inferred template counts. In a later analysis, generation probabilities were computed with a VDJ recombination model fitted to out-of-frame rearrangements, and the resulting probabilities were checked against IGoR. In a later analysis, TCR-TCR, TCR-HLA and TCR-CMV co-occurrence was scored with hypergeometric tests, and a repertoire-size bias correction was applied to TCR pairs. To estimate false discovery rates, a later analysis permuted the HLA or CMV assignments 20 times. In a later analysis, co-occurring TCRs were grouped with DBSCAN, and TCRdist sequence similarity was added when clustering was performed within HLA-allele-positive subsets. Co-occurrence clustering excluded repertoires with fewer than 30,000 or more than 120,000 public chains, plus five with anomalous nucleotide sharing. Imported from immuneACCESS, the table was reduced by TCRdb to in-frame sequences with V and J called. These copies leave out some clones; in studies compared against another copy, an unresolved V gene accounts for under half, and the cause of the remainder is not known. V, J and clone size are those of that table, while D and trimming were read from the DNA. For this sample there are approximately 160,000 clones; roughly two thirds appear just once. The ten largest clones take up around 3% of the sample.

The cohort consisted of 670 or so healthy bone marrow donors. At the time of sampling, every cohort member was nominally healthy, though immune exposures that went unrecorded were likely present. The donor tested CMV seropositive and was one of the 289 seropositive cohort members. Every donor gave a peripheral blood sample, and the peripheral blood mononuclear cells from that sample were used for TCR beta sequencing. Genomic DNA was extracted from the blood cell samples with the Qiagen DNeasy Blood Extraction Kit. Overall study outcomes, separate from this receptor: A cluster of highly shared sequence variants was judged likely to represent a technical artifact of the sequencing pipeline. Because counts were too low, 15 or so rarely observed V segments, including chromosome 9 orphons, were excluded from the earlier analysis of a few hundred of the donors. Linkage disequilibrium might explain the correlated functional status among segregating V segments, but an unknown experimental factor could not be excluded. While some public TCRs were present in many individuals, most TCR sequences turned up only very rarely across donors. In a later analysis, the rate of TCR association differed among HLA loci, with DRB1 alleles having the most associated TCRs and HLA-C alleles having the fewest. An association between a missense DCLRE1C variant and V-gene and J-gene trimming of TCR beta chains was found in a later genetic analysis and replicated in an independent cohort. According to a later analysis, parvovirus B19, influenza, CMV and Epstein-Barr virus appeared linked to several top co-occurrence clusters. A further reported finding was that TCR beta sequences accurately predicted the HLA-A and HLA-B alleles for most subjects in the first cohort. Only TCR beta chains were sequenced in this cohort, and the absence of alpha or paired-chain data limited detectable features. The classifier was reported to diagnose cytomegalovirus status with high specificity and sensitivity in both the original cohort and the validation cohort. HLA typing was unavailable for some donors at each locus, so association tests used only the typed subset. The authors suggested that the approach could potentially be extended to other disease states and immunological phenotypes. A later genetic analysis reported fewer N-insertions in productive TCRs among donors in an Asian-associated ancestry cluster than the roughly 620-donor mean. The study listed around 160 TCR beta chains as associated with cytomegalovirus. Some IMGT-functional V segments, including TRBV6-2 and TRBV6-3, could not be told apart with the 87-base-pair reads, so those segments were excluded. Immune exposure information for the cohort was limited to CMV serostatus. At a false discovery rate of 0.05, a later analysis linked some 18,000 TCR beta sequences to specific HLA alleles. A later analysis found that HLA-associated TCR beta chains were more clonally expanded and had lower generation probabilities than equally common non-associated chains. A later analysis found that most CMV-associated TCR beta chains appeared HLA-restricted, with HLA associations seemingly driven largely by CMV exposure. When HLA alleles, especially DR and DQ, strongly co-occurred, attributing TCR associations to individual alleles was difficult. In an earlier analysis of approximately 600 of the donors, most TCR beta V segments were observed in productive rearrangements about 87% or about 30% of the time, broadly matching IMGT annotations. Sequencing depth was assumed to be roughly uniform across donors in the presence/absence analyses, though that assumption may not hold. In vitro tests confirmed that three of the cytomegalovirus-associated TCR beta chains recognize cytomegalovirus antigens.

In this chain, TRBV27 is recombined with TRBJ1-2; TRBD1 is a possible D gene, resting on 6 matching bases. The receptor's source is a woman aged 40-49 years in good health and CMV-seropositive. The specimen was PBMCs. CDR3 sequence: CASGKTGQTYSGYTF. The nucleotides are TGTGCCAGCGGAAAAACGGGACAAACCTATAGTGGCTACACCTTC.